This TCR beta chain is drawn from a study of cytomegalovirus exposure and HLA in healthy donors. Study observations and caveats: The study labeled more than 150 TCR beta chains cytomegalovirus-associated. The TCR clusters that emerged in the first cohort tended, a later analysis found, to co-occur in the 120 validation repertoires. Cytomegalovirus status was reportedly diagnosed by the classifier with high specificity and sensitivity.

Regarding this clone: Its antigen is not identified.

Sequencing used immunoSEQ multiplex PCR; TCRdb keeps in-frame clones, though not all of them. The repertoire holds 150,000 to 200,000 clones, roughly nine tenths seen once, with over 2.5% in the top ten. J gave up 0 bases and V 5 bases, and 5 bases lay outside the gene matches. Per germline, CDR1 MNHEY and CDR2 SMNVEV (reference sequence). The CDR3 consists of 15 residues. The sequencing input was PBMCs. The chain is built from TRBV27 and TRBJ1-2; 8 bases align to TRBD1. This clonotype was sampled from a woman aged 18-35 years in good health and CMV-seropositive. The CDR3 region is CASSRGTGTNYGYTF. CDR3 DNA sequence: TGTGCCAGCAGTCGAGGGACAGGAACTAACTATGGCTACACCTTC.